What follows are 14 T cell receptor beta chains derived from one specimen sequenced in a study of identifying expanded T cells in peripheral blood. Clones were sequenced by immunoSEQ multiplex PCR, and TCRdb holds only the in-frame ones, with some missing. The repertoire includes about 86,000 clones, about 88% of them detected once, and roughly 4.4% sits in the top ten. The specimen was blood. These receptors were collected from a person aged 18 to 75 in good health.

This chain uses TRBV6-1 with TRBJ1-4; D may be TRBD1 (5 bases). V was clipped by 3 bases and J by 8 bases, with 10 bases between them. This CDR3 is built from 13 residues. The germline V gene has CDR1 MNHNS and CDR2 SASEGT. CDR3 in amino acids: CASSEQRGEKLFF. The DNA for the CDR3 is TGTGCCAGCAGTGAGCAGCGGGGCGAAAAACTGTTTTTT.

V and J are TRBV28 and TRBJ2-5, with 7 bases matching TRBD1. Trimming took 2 bases from V and 6 from J; bases not matched to a gene: 3. The CDR3 extends over 13 amino acids. Germline lookup yields CDR1 MDHEN and CDR2 SYDVKM. The CDR3 protein is CASSLGTDKTQYF. CDR3 bases: TGTGCCAGCAGTTTAGGGACAGATAAGACCCAGTACTTC.

This clone was recorded only once. The genes are TRBV9 and TRBJ1-2; D not resolved. V was shortened by 2 bases and J by 8 bases, with 28 bases between the two germline ends. CDR3 length: 18 amino acids. Germline-derived CDR1 and CDR2 are SGDLS and YYNGEE. CDR3 nucleotides: TGTGCCAGCAGCGTCAACGCTTACGGATGCTGTACGTCGCAGGGCTACACCTTC. It yields the protein CASSVNAYGCCTSQGYTF.

J is TRBJ1-2 and V is TRBV7-2; 7 nucleotides line up with TRBD1. The ends lost 1 base at V and 7 bases at J; junction bases unmatched: 6. CDR1 SGHTA and CDR2 FQGNSA come from the germline V gene. This CDR3 spans 14 amino acids. The CDR3 DNA follows: TGTGCCAGCAGCTTAGGAGGGGGCCTAGGTGGCTACACCTTC. As protein: CASSLGGGLGGYTF.

V usage is TRBV18 and J usage is TRBJ2-5; D is undetermined. CDR1 is KGHSH, CDR2 LQKENI, per germline. The CDR3 is 12 amino acids. The V gene lost 4 bases and the J gene lost 0 bases, with 3 bases spanning the gap. CDR3 nucleotides: TGTGCCAGCTCACAGTACCAAGAGACCCAGTACTTC. It translates to CASSQYQETQYF.

The CDR3 reads CASSSHTGTGPPFF. CDR3 sequence (DNA): TGTGCCAGCAGTTCTCATACAGGGACAGGGCCTCCTTTCTTT. The rearrangement uses TRBV27 and TRBJ1-1; TRBD1 agrees at 9 bases. This CDR3 contains 14 residues. Germline values: CDR1 MNHEY, CDR2 SMNVEV (reference sequence). V shed 4 bases, J shed 12 bases, and the junction held 12 bases outside the gene matches.

This chain links TRBV11-2 with TRBJ1-2; 8 positions agree with TRBD1. Germline CDR1 reads SGHAT; CDR2 reads FQNNGV. The junction had 8 bases not matched to a gene; V was cut back by 3 bases and J by 8 bases. The length of the CDR3 is 14 residues. The CDR3 bases are TGTGCCAGCAGCTTTTCGGTACAGGGGGGCGGCTACACCTTC. It is translated as CASSFSVQGGGYTF.

V is TRBV7-6 and J is TRBJ2-2; D is unresolved. Looked up from germline, CDR1 is SGHVS and CDR2 is FNYEAQ. This CDR3 region has 14 residues. Trimming took 5 bases from V and 4 from J, leaving 11 bases between them. CDR3 sequence: CASSPHYGTGELFF. The CDR3, as DNA: TGTGCCAGCAGCCCGCATTATGGCACCGGGGAGCTGTTTTTT. The full variable domain, with the rest looked up from reference TRBV7-6 and TRBJ2-2, is GAGVSQSPRYKVTKRGQDVALRCDPISGHVSLYWYRQALGQGPEFLTYFNYEAQQDKSGLPNDRFSAERPEGSISTLTIQRTEQRDSAMYRCASSPHYGTGELFFGEGSRLTVL.

This clone has more than one count but fewer than ten. The chain has TRBV7-9 and TRBJ2-7, with 15 bases matching TRBD2. CDR3 length equals 18 residues. J lost 5 bases, V lost 5 bases, and 13 bases had no gene match. Germline V lookup: CDR1 SEHNR, CDR2 FQNEAQ (reference sequence). The CDR3 region is CASSPGLAGGPFFDEQYF. The CDR3 DNA follows: TGTGCCAGCAGCCCTGGACTAGCGGGGGGGCCATTTTTCGACGAGCAGTACTTC.

This chain links TRBV19 with TRBJ2-1; 7 bases align to TRBD2. Germline V CDR1 and CDR2: LNHDA, SQIVND (reference sequence). The ends lost 1 base at V and 4 bases at J; junction bases unmatched: 7. The length of the CDR3 is 16 residues. The CDR3 nucleotides read TGTGCCAGTAGTATAGGGAGCGGGGACCTATACAATGAGCAGTTCTTC. Translation gives CASSIGSGDLYNEQFF.

This clone was counted once. The gene calls are TRBV7-9 and TRBJ2-1; no firm D call. The CDR3 is 13 amino acids. Germline V gene data show CDR1 as SEHNR and CDR2 as FQNEAQ (reference sequence). Deletions cut 5 bases from V and 5 bases from J, with 10 bases between. CDR3 protein: CASSERSDNEQFF. CDR3 nucleotide sequence: TGTGCCAGCAGCGAAAGGAGTGACAATGAGCAGTTCTTC. Looking up the rest from reference TRBV7-9 and TRBJ2-1 gives the full variable domain: DTGVSQNPRHKITKRGQNVTFRCDPISEHNRLYWYRQTLGQGPEFLTYFQNEAQLEKSRLLSDRFSAERPKGSFSTLEIQRTEQGDSAMYLCASSERSDNEQFFGPGTRLTVL.

V is TRBV18 and J is TRBJ1-1; D gene unclear. In germline, CDR1 is KGHSH, CDR2 LQKENI. V lost 1 base and J 0 bases, leaving 6 bases between the germline ends. This CDR3 spans 14 amino acids. The CDR3 reads CASSPLIVNTEAFF. CDR3 in DNA: TGTGCCAGCTCACCACTTATAGTGAACACTGAAGCTTTCTTT.

This sequence joins TRBV27 and TRBJ1-6, with 7 nucleotides matching TRBD1. The germline V gene has CDR1 MNHEY and CDR2 SMNVEV (reference sequence). The CDR3 is made up of 18 amino acids. Trimming at V came to 5 bases and at J to 7 bases, leaving 17 bases not matched to a gene. The CDR3 here is CASSRITLPGQKNSPLHF. CDR3 coding DNA: TGTGCCAGCAGTCGGATAACGCTTCCGGGACAGAAAAATTCACCCCTCCACTTT.

This clone showed up just once. The chain couples TRBV30 to TRBJ2-7; D not resolved. The CDR3 length is 14 residues. Germline values: CDR1 GTSNPN, CDR2 SVGIG (reference sequence). Trimming removed 1 base from V and 3 bases from J, with 13 bases in between. The CDR3 bases are TGTGCCTGGAGTGATGAGCTCACAAGCTACGAGCAGTACTTC. Its protein is CAWSDELTSYEQYF.